The 16 T cell receptor beta chains below come from one sample, sequenced in a study of blood T cell repertoires in COVID-19. Here immunoSEQ multiplex PCR was the method, and the copy in TCRdb shows in-frame clones only, minus some. The sample records 200,000 to 250,000 clones, 80% to 90% being singletons. Sequencing used peripheral blood. The source of these receptors is a man aged 50 to 59 with acute or convalescent COVID-19.

The count of this clone is one. V usage is TRBV18 and J usage is TRBJ1-2; D gene uncertain. CDR3 length: 13 amino acids. The V gene's germline CDR1 is KGHSH and CDR2 LQKENI. Trimming left V 0 bases short and J 6 bases short, with 8 bases between. Here the CDR3 reads CASSPPGEDGYTF. The CDR3 DNA is TGTGCCAGCTCACCACCGGGTGAGGATGGCTACACCTTC.

The chain couples TRBV19 to TRBJ1-1; a possible D gene is TRBD1 (6 bases). The CDR3 is made up of 12 amino acids. Trimming stripped 6 bases from V and 2 bases from J, with 7 bases between. Germline loops: CDR1 LNHDA, CDR2 SQIVND (reference sequence). The CDR3 sequence: CASRDSNTEAFF. CDR3 nucleotide sequence: TGTGCCAGTAGGGACAGCAACACTGAAGCTTTCTTT.

This chain links TRBV2 with TRBJ2-2; 8 bases agree with TRBD2. Germline V gives CDR1 SNHLY, CDR2 FYNNEI. Trimming took 8 bases from V and 6 from J; bases not matched to a gene: 11. The CDR3 sequence is 15 residues long. CDR3 residues: CASGEAGGTSGELFF. The DNA for the CDR3 is TGTGCCAGCGGGGAGGCGGGGGGTACCTCCGGGGAGCTGTTTTTT.

V and J are TRBV19 and TRBJ1-3, with TRBD1 identical over 11 bases. This CDR3 contains 18 residues. Germline trimming cut 6 bases from V and 4 bases from J; bases unmatched to any gene: 14. CDR1 and CDR2 (germline): LNHDA, SQIVND (reference sequence). This CDR3 reads CASSNTRTGGLSGNTIYF. The CDR3 nucleotides are TGTGCCAGTAGCAATACTCGGACAGGGGGCTTGTCCGGAAACACCATATATTTT.

This chain connects TRBV5-4 to TRBJ1-2; 7 bases align to TRBD1. The V and J ends lost 4 bases and 2 bases, in that order; junction bases with no gene match: 8. This CDR3 has 15 residues. The germline gives CDR1 SGHNT, CDR2 YYREEE (reference sequence). The CDR3 nucleotides are TGTGCCAGCAGCCCCCGGGAAGGGGGCAACTATGGCTACACCTTC. The encoded protein is CASSPREGGNYGYTF.

The rearrangement uses TRBV7-9 and TRBJ1-1; D gene uncertain. V was cut by 2 bases and J by 1 base, with 5 bases left in between. The CDR3 contains 13 residues. CDR1 SEHNR and CDR2 FQNEAQ come from the germline V gene (reference sequence). In DNA form, the CDR3 reads TGTGCCAGCAGCTTATCAGGGAACACTGAAGCTTTCTTT. Protein: CASSLSGNTEAFF. Looking up the rest from reference TRBV7-9 and TRBJ1-1 gives the full variable domain: DTGVSQNPRHKITKRGQNVTFRCDPISEHNRLYWYRQTLGQGPEFLTYFQNEAQLEKSRLLSDRFSAERPKGSFSTLEIQRTEQGDSAMYLCASSLSGNTEAFFGQGTRLTVV.

The gene calls are TRBV5-4 and TRBJ1-2; TRBD1 might be the D (6 bases). From germline, CDR1 is SGHNT and CDR2 YYREEE (reference sequence). This CDR3 region has 13 residues. Trimming removed 2 bases at V and 5 bases at J, with 10 bases between. Here the CDR3 reads CASSFRTDYGYTF. Written as DNA, the CDR3 is TGTGCCAGCAGCTTCCGGACAGATTATGGCTACACCTTC.

The rearrangement joins TRBV6-5 to TRBJ1-1; 7 bases are a match to TRBD1. Trimming at V came to 5 bases and at J to 1 base, leaving 7 bases not matched to a gene. This CDR3 has 15 amino acids. CDR1 and CDR2 from the germline V gene are MNHEY and SVGAGI. CDR3 nucleotide sequence: TGTGCCAGCAGTAAAAGACAGGGCCAGAACACTGAAGCTTTCTTT. Amino acids: CASSKRQGQNTEAFF.

V and J are TRBV4-1 and TRBJ2-1; TRBD2 matches at 11 bases. This CDR3 has 19 amino acids. The germline V gene has CDR1 MGHRA and CDR2 YSYEKL. V shed 4 bases and J 2 bases; nucleotides not matched to a gene: 13. This CDR3 reads CASSPLVSGGADAYNEQFF. The CDR3 region has the DNA TGCGCCAGCAGCCCTCTGGTTAGCGGGGGGGCCGACGCCTACAATGAGCAGTTCTTC.

This rearrangement joins TRBV3-1 (or the pseudogene TRBV3-2) to TRBJ2-1; 7 bases align to TRBD2. With V trimmed by 7 bases and J by 7 bases, 10 bases remained unmatched. The CDR3 contains 14 residues. Germline CDR1 and CDR2: LGHDT and YNNKEL (reference sequence). CDR3 amino acids: CASMRAGTSNEQFF. In nucleotides, the CDR3 is TGTGCCAGCATGAGAGCGGGGACCTCGAATGAGCAGTTCTTC.

V is TRBV21-1 and J is TRBJ2-5; the tabulated D call, TRBD1, remains unverified against the DNA. TRBV21-1 is a documented pseudogene. This CDR3 comprises 18 residues. The CDR3 loop is CASSKSVPGQRQGETQYF. The CDR3 region has the DNA TGTGCCAGCAGCAAATCGGTTCCCGGACAGCGACAGGGAGAGACCCAGTACTTC.

This clone was recorded only once. The chain links TRBV5-1 to TRBJ2-7; a possible D gene is TRBD2 (6 bases). V was pared by 4 bases and J by 3 bases, with 11 bases between. The CDR3 loop spans 13 amino acids. Per the germline V gene, CDR1 is SGHRS and CDR2 is YFSETQ. The CDR3 loop is CASSRSGGYEQYF. The CDR3 DNA reads TGCGCCAGCAGCCGGTCCGGGGGCTACGAGCAGTACTTC.

V gene TRBV2 combines with J gene TRBJ2-1; 8 nucleotides match TRBD2. This CDR3 region has 16 residues. Germline values: CDR1 SNHLY, CDR2 FYNNEI. The trim removed 2 bases at V and 4 bases at J, leaving 7 bases unmatched. CDR3: CASSESAGGPYNEQFF. The CDR3 coding sequence is TGTGCCAGCAGTGAAAGTGCGGGGGGCCCATACAATGAGCAGTTCTTC.

V usage is TRBV6-6 and J usage is TRBJ1-3, with D maybe TRBD1 (5 bases). CDR3 length: 16 residues. The V and J ends lost 2 bases and 4 bases respectively, with 15 bases between them. CDR1 and CDR2 (germline): MNHNY, SVGAGI (reference sequence). In DNA, the CDR3 is TGTGCCAGCAGTTACCGAGACAGTTCCTCGGGAAACACCATATATTTT. The encoded protein is CASSYRDSSSGNTIYF.

This chain links TRBV5-1 with TRBJ2-7; 8 bases align to TRBD1. Trimming removed 4 bases from V and 0 bases from J; junction bases left unmatched: 6. Germline V gene lookup returns CDR1 SGHRS and CDR2 YFSETQ. CDR3 size: 15 residues. CDR3 DNA sequence: TGCGCCAGCAGCGTCTTTACAGGGGGCTCCTACGAGCAGTACTTC. The encoded protein is CASSVFTGGSYEQYF.

The chain joins TRBV10-1 to TRBJ2-5, with 10 bases lining up with TRBD2. The CDR3 runs to 15 residues. The ends lost 4 bases at V and 5 bases at J; junction bases unmatched: 7. Germline values: CDR1 WNHNN, CDR2 SYGVQD (reference sequence). The CDR3 DNA sequence: TGCGCCAGCAGTGCCTCTGTAGCGGGGGGTGAGACCCAGTACTTC. Translation gives CASSASVAGGETQYF.